This T cell receptor beta chain is from a study of tumor-infiltrating lymphocytes in primary liver carcinoma. Looking at the study overall: Staging placed the tumors at T1-T3 N0M0, and they measured about 4 to 11 cm across.

A remark on this clonotype: Its target is unknown.

For each extraction, RNA and DNA were obtained together from approximately 20-30 mg of unsorted bulk tissue. Five discrete regions of every tumor underwent sampling. The V end was cut by 10 bases, the J end by 7 bases, with 19 bases between. Germline-derived CDR1 and CDR2 are SGHNT and YENEEA. This CDR3 is built from 13 residues. Findings of the study overall: Whereas tumor region pairs overlapped more, tumor-adjacent and tumor-blood pairs overlapped less.

Reverse transcription of roughly 470 ng total RNA with a constant-region primer produced TCR beta cDNA. Slightly modified ARM-PCR, run as three nested multiplex PCR rounds, produced the TCR beta libraries. TRBV1-TRBV30 forward and Cbeta reverse primers drove the first two roughly 11-cycle rounds. TCRdb processed the multiplex PCR reads anew with MiXCR; each CDR3 protein has one entry. The table shows approximately 100,000 distinct CDR3 sequences, with around 73% occurring only once. The chain links TRBV11-3 to TRBJ1-1; no definite D call. The sequenced sample was liver tumor tissue from sampling region 2. Documented subset: tumor region T2, inferior pole. The clonotype comes from a woman aged 55-69 years with primary liver carcinoma and hepatitis B virus infection. The CDR3 DNA is TGTGCCAAGAGCCAACGGGATAAGGTTGAAGCTTTCTTT. Translation gives CAKSQRDKVEAFF.